This TCR beta chain was profiled in a study of shared clonotypes between healthy human individuals. Assay: immunoSEQ multiplex PCR; the TCRdb copy retains only in-frame clones and omits some. The table lists over a million clones, roughly 97% of them singletons, with approximately 1% in the top ten. Germline assignment: CDR1 SGHRS and CDR2 YFSETQ. The CDR3 length is 19 residues. Germline trimming cut 3 bases from V and 3 bases from J; bases unmatched to any gene: 12. Sequencing used naive CD4+ T cells sorted from blood. The subset was: CD45RA+ positively selected. This rearrangement joins TRBV5-1 to TRBJ2-3; 14 bases are a match to TRBD2. The source of this sequence is a man aged 30-40 years in good health. The CDR3 loop is CASSSRPGLAGEGTDTQYF. The CDR3 nucleotides are TGCGCCAGCAGCTCCAGGCCGGGACTAGCGGGAGAAGGGACAGATACGCAGTATTTT.